This paragraph covers one T cell receptor (beta chain) sequence. Its antigen is still unknown. This sample is drawn from a study of cytomegalovirus exposure and HLA in healthy donors. Study results and limitations: Cytomegalovirus association was listed for under 200 TCR beta chains. A cluster of highly shared sequence variants was likely a sequencing artifact.

13 Jbeta primers and 60 Vbeta primers were used for the PCR. The protocol was immunoSEQ multiplex PCR, while the TCRdb copy is restricted to in-frame clones and leaves out a portion. The sample carries around 63,000 clones, 80% to 90% recorded once. This CDR3 region has 12 residues. Germline CDR1 MGHRA, CDR2 YSYEKL. V was cut by 4 bases and J by 5 bases, with 8 bases left in between. The chain joins TRBV4-1 to TRBJ2-5; D gene unclear. The clonotype originates from a woman between 25 and 40 years old in good health and CMV-seronegative. The material sequenced was PBMCs. The CDR3 DNA reads as TGCGCCAGCAGCCCAGAACAGGAGACCCAGTACTTC. It specifies CASSPEQETQYF.